The present entry profiles one T cell receptor beta chain with its context. What this receptor recognizes is not known. Qualities for individual bases were not recorded, and no much larger clone is one base off. These data come from a study of shared clonotypes between healthy human individuals (TCRdb year 2020). For context, the study as a whole: A few men and two women, aged 18 to 49 years, made up the cohort. Blood TCR repertoires of a handful of healthy adults were deeply sequenced to estimate repertoire size and the extent of clonotype sharing between individuals. Per donor, three plates each were used for CD4 naive and CD4 memory, two for CD8 naive, and one for CD8 memory. Each donor's leukapheresis produced roughly between roughly 0.85 and 9 billion PBMCs. Different laboratories and diverse techniques were used to prepare libraries and sequence TCR repertoires, to increase sequencing depth and limit assay-specific biases. What the study reported, not specific to this receptor: Naive subsets generally had larger estimated clonotype richness than memory subsets. Based on pairwise subsampling, the degree of clonotype sharing among donors was expected to be affected by sequencing depth. Across several donors, around 5% of naive CD4, roughly 3.5% of naive CD8, about 2.3% of memory CD4, and approximately 0.4% of memory CD8 clonotypes were shared. Because the study included only a small number of donors, the genetic and exposure-history diversity represented was limited. Sampling was restricted to blood, and TCR repertoires in tissues likely differ from the TCR repertoires found in blood. Rarefaction of sorted-subset datasets indicated incomplete sequencing despite the large sequencing depth. Compared with non-shared clonotypes, the clonotypes found in all four sorted-subset donors had higher generation probabilities.

Using the deep immunoSEQ assay, TCR CDR3 regions were amplified from genomic DNA by multiplex PCR. Extracted genomic DNA from each cell subset was distributed evenly across all wells of several immunoSEQ 96-well plates, and each plate was treated as a replicate. For sorted subsets, roughly 200 ng of genomic DNA, equivalent to around 29,000 T cell genomes, went into each replicate PCR. The purified libraries were quantified using a Qubit 3.0 fluorometer, sized with a Bioanalyzer 2100, and then quantified again using the KAPA Library Quantification kit. A separate single-read 150-cycle Illumina NextSeq 550 flow cell was used to sequence each immunoSEQ 96-well plate. Concerning the study's data processing: The immunoSEQ output contained only junctional sequences without quality scores, so filtering could not match that applied to full-length reads. To assign V/J genes and CDR3, sequences were annotated against IMGT germline references using PyIR, a Python wrapper for IgBLAST v1.9. Reads were filtered out if the reads had weak V/J assignments (E-value above 1e-6), no CDR3, stop codons, out-of-frame junctions, or ambiguous translated residues. V3J clonotypes were defined by identical inferred V gene, J gene, and CDR3 amino acid sequence. Percentage overlap between repertoires was computed as shared unique clonotypes divided by the size of the smaller repertoire. Three approaches were used to assess repertoire richness: RTK rarefaction, the Chao1 estimator, and Recon v2.1 estimates of unobserved clonotypes. Generation probabilities were computed with OLGA for all TCRbeta clonotypes obtained by the gDNA method from several donors. TCRdb provides this immuneACCESS table in a form limited to in-frame rearrangements. Some clones are lacking; in checked studies, under half of them reflect an unresolved V gene, and why the rest are absent is not known. That table gives V, J and clone size, and the DNA gave D and trimming. This sample comprises some 680,000 clones, around four fifths of them detected only once. The top ten hold around 2% of the sample.

The CDR3 spans 17 residues, from the cysteine through the phenylalanine. Only the CDR3 DNA is retained, 51 bases long and in frame from the first base. The germline V gene gives CDR1 as SGHTA and CDR2 as FQGNSA. Germline trimming amounts to 3 bases on V and 3 bases on J, with 9 as the count of junction bases outside the gene matches. Donors were healthy HIV-negative adults with no recently reported acute infections or vaccinations. Every donor was a Caucasian adult living in Nashville, Tennessee, USA. CD4+ T cells were enriched by magnetic negative selection, after which naive cells were positively selected on CD45RA and the negative fraction was taken as the memory subset. After blood collection by leukapheresis, PBMCs were isolated using Ficoll-Histopaque density gradient centrifugation and then cryopreserved in the vapor phase of liquid nitrogen. Analytical flow cytometry was used to check the purity and quantity of each magnetically sorted T cell population. Genomic DNA was isolated from every sorted fraction and measured by UV absorbance on a Nanodrop 2000c.

The sample taken for sequencing was memory CD4+ T cells sorted from blood. Sample cell subset or site, as interpreted from the label and publication: CD45RA-negative fraction. The source is a woman in her 30s in good health. Here the chain combines TRBV7-2 and TRBJ2-1, with 9 bases matching TRBD2. This receptor carries the CDR3 CASSLGLAGLGYNEQFF. The bases are TGTGCCAGCAGCTTGGGACTAGCTGGTCTTGGCTACAATGAGCAGTTCTTC.